Following are 6 T cell receptor beta chains from one sample sequenced in a study of blood T cell repertoires in COVID-19. Profiling relied on immunoSEQ multiplex PCR, and the TCRdb table lists in-frame clones only, not all of them. The sample lists approximately 60,000 clones, 70% to 80% seen once, with roughly 18% in the top ten. Sequencing was carried out using peripheral blood. These receptors were collected from a man aged 60 to 69 with acute or convalescent COVID-19.

This clone was observed a handful of times. V gene TRBV24-1 combines with J gene TRBJ2-2, with D possibly TRBD2 on 6 matching bases. The length of the CDR3 is 19 residues. Trimming pared 1 base from V and 0 bases from J, leaving 17 bases between. Germline V gene lookup returns CDR1 KGHDR and CDR2 SFDVKD. The CDR3 DNA follows: TGTGCCACCAGTGATTTACGGCAACGGGGGATCGCGAACACCGGGGAGCTGTTTTTT. It translates to CATSDLRQRGIANTGELFF.

J is TRBJ2-7 and V is TRBV29-1; 8 bases match TRBD2. The CDR3 is 14 residues long. CDR1 and CDR2 (germline): SQVTM, ANQGSEA. V shed 2 bases and J 2 bases; nucleotides not matched to a gene: 5. CDR3 protein: CSVERWREAYEQYF. CDR3 DNA: TGCAGCGTTGAACGGTGGCGGGAGGCCTACGAGCAGTACTTC.

The chain combines TRBV18 with TRBJ2-7; the match to TRBD2 covers 13 bases. Germline V gene lookup returns CDR1 KGHSH and CDR2 LQKENI. The CDR3 runs to 15 residues. After removal of 5 bases from V and 7 bases from J, the junction contained 8 bases not matched to a gene. The CDR3 DNA is TGTGCCAGCTCAACCGGGACTAGCGGGGCTCGGGAGCAGTACTTC. It specifies CASSTGTSGAREQYF.

There are a few counts of this clone. The chain carries TRBV6-5 and TRBJ2-7; possible D gene TRBD1, 5 bases. Germline loops: CDR1 MNHEY, CDR2 SVGAGI. V was clipped by 9 bases and J by 3 bases, with 15 bases between them. The CDR3 has 13 amino acids. The CDR3 is CASSRQILYEQYF. In DNA form, the CDR3 reads TGTGCCAGTTCGAGACAGATCCTCTACGAGCAGTACTTC.

V usage is TRBV7-8 and J usage is TRBJ2-7; 8 positions match TRBD2. This CDR3 is built from 15 residues. The germline CDR1 and CDR2 sequences are SGHVS and FQNEAQ. The V segment lost 5 bases and the J segment 0 bases; nucleotides outside the gene matches: 6. The CDR3 DNA sequence: TGTGCCAGCAGCACCGGACTAGCAGTCTCCTACGAGCAGTACTTC. Amino acids: CASSTGLAVSYEQYF.

This clone was observed a few times. The chain recombines TRBV19 with TRBJ2-1, with 7 bases that match TRBD2. CDR1 and CDR2 from the germline V gene are LNHDA and SQIVND (reference sequence). Germline trimming cut 2 bases from V and 2 bases from J; bases unmatched to any gene: 3. CDR3 length: 15 residues. The CDR3, as DNA: TGTGCCAGTAGTATAAGGGAGGGAGCCTACAATGAGCAGTTCTTC. Protein sequence: CASSIREGAYNEQFF.